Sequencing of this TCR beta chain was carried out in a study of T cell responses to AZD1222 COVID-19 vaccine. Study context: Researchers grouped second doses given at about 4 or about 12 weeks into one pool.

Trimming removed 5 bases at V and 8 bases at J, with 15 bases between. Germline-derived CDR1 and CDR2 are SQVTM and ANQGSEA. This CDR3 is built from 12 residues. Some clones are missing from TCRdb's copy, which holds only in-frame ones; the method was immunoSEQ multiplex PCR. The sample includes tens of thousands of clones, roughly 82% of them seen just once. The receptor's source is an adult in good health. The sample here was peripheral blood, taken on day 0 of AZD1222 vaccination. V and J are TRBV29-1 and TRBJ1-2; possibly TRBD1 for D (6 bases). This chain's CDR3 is CSVRSGDGGYTF. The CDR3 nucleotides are TGCAGCGTTCGGTCAGGGGACGGCGGCTACACCTTC.